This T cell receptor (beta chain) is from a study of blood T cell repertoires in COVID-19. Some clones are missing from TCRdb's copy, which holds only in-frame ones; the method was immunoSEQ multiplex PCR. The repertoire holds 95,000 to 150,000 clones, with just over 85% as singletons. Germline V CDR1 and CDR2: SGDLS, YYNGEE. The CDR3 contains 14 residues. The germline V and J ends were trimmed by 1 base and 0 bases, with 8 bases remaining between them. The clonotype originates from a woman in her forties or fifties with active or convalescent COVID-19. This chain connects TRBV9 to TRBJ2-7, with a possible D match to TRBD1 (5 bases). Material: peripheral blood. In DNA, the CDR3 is TGTGCCAGCAGCGTACAGGGAAGCTCCTACGAGCAGTACTTC. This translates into CASSVQGSSYEQYF.